Listed below are T cell receptor beta chains from one sample, sequenced in a study of blood T cells in healthy people across ages. TCRdb processed the 5' RACE reads anew with MiXCR; each CDR3 protein has one entry. The table records almost 1 million distinct CDR3 sequences, about 53% of them present only once. The sequenced sample was blood. Every receptor here comes from a woman aged 55-70 years in good health. The CDR3 runs from the conserved cysteine through the conserved F or W. The D gene is left open where the match is weak. Clone size is not always given. Where it is, it says once, few, many or a class for expanded clones.

CASRLAGGLSYEQYF TGTGCCAGCAGACTAGCGGGAGGCCTCTCCTACGAGCAGTACTTC - TRBJ2-7 TRBV2 TRBD2
CASSPPQGGTGMTGANVLTF TGTGCCAGCAGCCCCCCTCAGGGCGGGACAGGTATGACTGGGGCCAACGTCCTGACTTTC - TRBJ2-6 TRBV11-2 TRBD1
CASSGTGVYGYTF TGTGCCAGCAGTGGGACAGGGGTCTATGGCTACACCTTC few TRBJ1-2 TRBV12-3/TRBV12-4 TRBD1
CSARPDREYQPQHF TGCAGTGCTAGACCTGACAGGGAATACCAGCCCCAGCATTTT - TRBJ1-5 TRBV20-1 TRBD1
CASSLASGAKNIQYF TGTGCCAGCAGCTTAGCTAGCGGAGCCAAAAACATTCAGTACTTC many TRBJ2-4 TRBV11-2 TRBD2
CASSTDRGPSYNEQFF TGTGCCAGCAGCACAGACAGGGGGCCCTCCTACAATGAGCAGTTCTTC - TRBJ2-1 TRBV11-1 TRBD1
CSVGRQGGDGYTF TGCAGCGTGGGCCGACAGGGGGGCGATGGCTACACCTTC few TRBJ1-2 TRBV29-1 TRBD1
CASSYELAGVEGYEQYF TGTGCCAGCAGTTACGAACTAGCGGGAGTAGAGGGCTACGAGCAGTACTTC few TRBJ2-7 TRBV6-6 TRBD2
CASTYRASGSNEQFF TGTGCCAGCACCTACCGCGCTAGCGGGAGTAATGAGCAGTTCTTC few TRBJ2-1 TRBV6-5 TRBD2
CSARDRLAKTQYF TGCAGTGCTAGAGATCGCCTAGCGAAGACCCAGTACTTC few TRBJ2-5 TRBV20-1 -
CASSRTPQETQYF TGTGCCAGCAGTCGCACCCCTCAAGAGACCCAGTACTTC - TRBJ2-5 TRBV18 -
CASSLGDRDHEKLFF TGTGCCAGCAGCTTAGGAGACCGGGATCATGAAAAACTGTTTTTT many TRBJ1-4 TRBV11-2 -
CASSLVSLGQDEKLFF TGTGCCAGCAGCTTGGTGTCCCTAGGGCAGGATGAAAAACTGTTTTTT - TRBJ1-4 TRBV5-5 -
CASSSLRLAGDTDTQYF TGTGCCAGCAGCTCCCTAAGACTAGCGGGAGACACAGATACGCAGTATTTT once TRBJ2-3 TRBV11-2 TRBD2
CASSQGLAGVYTGELFF TGTGCCAGCAGTCAAGGACTAGCGGGAGTTTACACCGGGGAGCTGTTTTTT - TRBJ2-2 TRBV2 TRBD2
CASSREVVGTQYF TGTGCCAGCAGCCGCGAGGTTGTGGGGACCCAGTACTTC - TRBJ2-5 TRBV3-1 -
CASSLAGPGTF TGTGCCAGCAGTCTGGCAGGGCCGGGCACCTTC - TRBJ1-2 TRBV2 -
CSARVDRFPYEQYF TGCAGTGCTAGAGTAGACAGGTTCCCCTACGAGCAGTACTTC few TRBJ2-7 TRBV20-1 -
CASSRTRFTGELFF TGTGCCAGCAGTCGAACGAGATTCACCGGGGAGCTGTTTTTT - TRBJ2-2 TRBV6-1 -
CASSLGGRADETQYF TGTGCCAGCAGTTTGGGCGGGAGGGCCGATGAGACCCAGTACTTC - TRBJ2-5 TRBV28 TRBD2
CSVDPTGGMNEQFF TGCAGCGTTGATCCCACAGGAGGTATGAATGAGCAGTTCTTC - TRBJ2-1 TRBV29-1 -
CASSWTLQSSYNSPLHF TGCGCCAGCAGCTGGACCCTACAGAGCTCCTATAATTCACCCCTCCACTTT few TRBJ1-6 TRBV5-1 -
CASSAGTGGNNEQFF TGTGCCAGCAGCGCCGGGACTGGCGGGAACAATGAGCAGTTCTTC - TRBJ2-1 TRBV6-1 -
CASSSGLFAGTGGTDTQYF TGTGCCAGCAGCTCTGGCCTATTCGCCGGGACAGGGGGCACAGATACGCAGTATTTT few TRBJ2-3 TRBV7-6 TRBD1
CASMAQYEQYF TGTGCCAGCATGGCCCAATACGAGCAGTACTTC - TRBJ2-7 TRBV21-1 -
CASRPTGVYDEQYF TGTGCCAGCAGACCGACAGGGGTCTACGACGAGCAGTACTTC - TRBJ2-7 TRBV27 TRBD1
CASSQWGNTQYF TGTGCCAGCAGCCAATGGGGGAATACGCAGTATTTT few TRBJ2-3 TRBV3-1 -
CASSFGGPDAYEQYF TGTGCCAGCAGTTTCGGGGGACCGGACGCCTACGAGCAGTACTTC - TRBJ2-7 TRBV6-5 -
CSANSGRAGFGNEQFF TGCAGTGCTAATAGCGGGAGGGCCGGGTTCGGCAATGAGCAGTTCTTC - TRBJ2-1 TRBV20-1 TRBD2
CASSVAARAYGYTF TGTGCCAGCAGCGTAGCTGCCAGGGCCTATGGCTACACCTTC - TRBJ1-2 TRBV9 -
CASNRDTVYEQYF TGTGCCAGCAACCGGGACACAGTCTACGAGCAGTACTTC - TRBJ2-7 TRBV6-1 -
CASSWSRGLEQYF TGCGCCAGCAGCTGGTCCAGGGGGCTCGAGCAGTACTTC - TRBJ2-7 TRBV5-1 TRBD1
CASSDGLAGGPETQYF TGTGCCAGCAGTGACGGTCTAGCGGGAGGCCCAGAGACCCAGTACTTC - TRBJ2-5 TRBV2 TRBD2
CAISEDRFVDEQYF TGTGCCATCAGTGAGGATAGGTTTGTCGATGAGCAGTACTTC once TRBJ2-5 TRBV10-3 -
CASSLEGTVDTQYF TGCGCCAGCAGCTTGGAAGGGACCGTAGATACGCAGTATTTT - TRBJ2-3 TRBV5-1 -